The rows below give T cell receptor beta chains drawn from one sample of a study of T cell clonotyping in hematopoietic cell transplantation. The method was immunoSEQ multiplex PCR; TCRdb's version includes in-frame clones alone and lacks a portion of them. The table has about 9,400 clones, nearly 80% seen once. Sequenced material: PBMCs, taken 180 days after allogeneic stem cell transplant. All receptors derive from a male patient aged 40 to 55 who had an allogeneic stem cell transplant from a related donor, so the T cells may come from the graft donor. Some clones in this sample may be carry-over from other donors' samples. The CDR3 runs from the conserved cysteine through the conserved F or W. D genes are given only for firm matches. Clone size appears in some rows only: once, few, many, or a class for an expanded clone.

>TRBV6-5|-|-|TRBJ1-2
TGTGCCGGCAGCCCCCATACAGACGGCTATGGCTACACCTTC
CAGSPHTDGYGYTF
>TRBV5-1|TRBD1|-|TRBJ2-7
TGCGCCAGCAGCCTGGGACAGGGGGTTATCTACGAGCAGTACTTC
CASSLGQGVIYEQYF
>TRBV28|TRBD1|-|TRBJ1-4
TGTGCCAGCACTCCCGGGGACAGAACTAATGAAAAACTGTTTTTT
CASTPGDRTNEKLFF
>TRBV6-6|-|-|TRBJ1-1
TGTGCCAGCAGTTACCCCGAAGAAGCTTTCTTT
CASSYPEEAFF
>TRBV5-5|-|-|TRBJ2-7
TGTGCCAGCAGCTTGGTCGGGGGTTACGAGCAGTACTTC
CASSLVGGYEQYF
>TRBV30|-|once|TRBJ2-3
TGTGCCTGGAGTATCAGGGGAAGCGATACGCAGTATTTT
CAWSIRGSDTQYF
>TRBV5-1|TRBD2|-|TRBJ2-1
TGCGCCAGCAGCTTGGCCTTAGGACTAGCGGGGGGAGGTGAGCAGTTCTTC
CASSLALGLAGGGEQFF
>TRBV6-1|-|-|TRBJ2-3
TGTGCCAGCAGTGAAATAGGTGATACGCAGTATTTT
CASSEIGDTQYF
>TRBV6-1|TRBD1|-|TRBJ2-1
TGTGCCAGCAGTGATCAATACCGAAGGCAGGGGGCCCGGAATGAGCAGTTCTTC
CASSDQYRRQGARNEQFF
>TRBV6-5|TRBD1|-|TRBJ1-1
TGTGCCAGCAGTTACTCCCGGGACAGCCGCTCCCCTGAGTCTTTCTTT
CASSYSRDSRSPESFF
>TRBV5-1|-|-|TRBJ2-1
TGCGCCAGCAGCCCCCGAGGGACCAATGAGCAGTTCTTC
CASSPRGTNEQFF
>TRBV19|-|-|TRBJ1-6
TGTGCCAGTAGTGGGGGGAGCTCCTATAATTCACCCCTCCACTTT
CASSGGSSYNSPLHF
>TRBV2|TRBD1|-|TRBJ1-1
TGTGCCAGACAGGGGACCACTGAAGCTTTCTTT
CARQGTTEAFF
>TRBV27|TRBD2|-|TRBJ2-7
TGTGCCAGCAGTGGAAAGCGGGAGATATACGAGCAGTACTTC
CASSGKREIYEQYF
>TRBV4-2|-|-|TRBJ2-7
TGTGCCAGCAGCCAAGATAGAGGTCGATACGAGCAGTACTTC
CASSQDRGRYEQYF
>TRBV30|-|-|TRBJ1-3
TGTGCCTGGAGTGTAAGGGGAATTATCTCTGGAAACACCATATATTTT
CAWSVRGIISGNTIYF